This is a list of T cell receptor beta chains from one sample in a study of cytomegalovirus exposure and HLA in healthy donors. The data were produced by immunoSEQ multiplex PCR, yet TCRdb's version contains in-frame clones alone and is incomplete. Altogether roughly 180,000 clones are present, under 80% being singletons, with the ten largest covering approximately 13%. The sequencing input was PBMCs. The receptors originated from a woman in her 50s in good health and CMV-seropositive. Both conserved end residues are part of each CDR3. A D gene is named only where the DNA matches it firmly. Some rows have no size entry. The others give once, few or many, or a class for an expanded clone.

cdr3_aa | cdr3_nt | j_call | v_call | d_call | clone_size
CASSLTELNTEAFF | TGTGCCAGCAGCTTGACCGAGTTGAACACTGAAGCTTTCTTT | TRBJ1-1 | TRBV5-5 | NA | NA
CSVPGLNEQFF | TGCAGTGTCCCGGGACTGAATGAGCAGTTCTTC | TRBJ2-1 | TRBV20-1 | NA | NA
CASSQDSGNQPQHF | TGTGCCAGCAGCCAAGATTCAGGCAATCAGCCCCAGCATTTT | TRBJ1-5 | TRBV4-2 | NA | NA
CASSLAPTGGYEQYF | TGTGCCAGCAGCTTAGCGCCAACAGGGGGCTACGAGCAGTACTTC | TRBJ2-7 | TRBV7-9 | TRBD1 | NA
CASSLGANTEAFF | TGCGCCAGCAGCTTGGGGGCGAACACTGAAGCTTTCTTT | TRBJ1-1 | TRBV5-1 | NA | NA
CASSEARTKNTEAFF | TGTGCCAGCAGTGAAGCCCGGACAAAAAACACTGAAGCTTTCTTT | TRBJ1-1 | TRBV2 | NA | NA
CASSTGDRVNSPLHF | TGTGCCAGTAGTACCGGGGACAGGGTGAATTCACCCCTCCACTTT | TRBJ1-6 | TRBV19 | TRBD1 | NA
CASRRQGGYEQYF | TGTGCCAGCAGGAGACAGGGCGGGTACGAGCAGTACTTC | TRBJ2-7 | TRBV7-9 | TRBD1 | few
CASSQDDGRGWETQYF | TGTGCCAGCAGCCAAGATGATGGCAGGGGATGGGAGACCCAGTACTTC | TRBJ2-5 | TRBV4-2 | NA | NA
CASSELSVSNQPQHF | TGCGCCAGCAGTGAGTTATCCGTTAGCAATCAGCCCCAGCATTTT | TRBJ1-5 | TRBV10-2 | NA | NA
CASSYSGRGEKLFF | TGTGCCAGCAGTTACTCGGGGCGCGGTGAAAAACTGTTTTTT | TRBJ1-4 | TRBV6-5 | NA | NA
CASSQENRGGTGELFF | TGTGCCAGCAGCCAGGAAAACAGGGGGGGGACCGGGGAGCTGTTTTTT | TRBJ2-2 | TRBV4-2 | NA | NA
CAWITGGGYNSPLHF | TGTGCCTGGATCACAGGGGGTGGGTATAATTCACCCCTCCACTTT | TRBJ1-6 | TRBV30 | TRBD1 | NA
CSINSGNTIYF | TGCAGCATTAACTCTGGAAACACCATATATTTT | TRBJ1-3 | TRBV29-1 | NA | NA